One sample yielded the 29 T cell receptor beta chains listed below, sequenced in a study of T cell responses to AZD1222 COVID-19 vaccine. Only in-frame clones appear in the TCRdb table, and some are missing; sequencing was by immunoSEQ multiplex PCR. The data show tens of thousands of clones, approximately 89% seen once. The specimen was peripheral blood, collected on day 0 of MenACWY control vaccination. These receptor sequences come from an adult in good health.

This rearrangement joins TRBV5-8 to TRBJ2-3, with 14 positions matching TRBD2. Germline V CDR1 and CDR2: SGHTS, YDEGEE. V shed 0 bases and J 4 bases; nucleotides not matched to a gene: 1. The CDR3 sequence is 16 residues long. CDR3 protein: CASSLGLAGGPDTQYF. The CDR3 DNA reads TGTGCCAGCAGCTTGGGACTAGCGGGGGGGCCAGATACGCAGTATTTT.

The V and J genes are TRBV5-4 and TRBJ2-3, with TRBD2 identical over 8 bases. V lost 1 base, J lost 7 bases, and 11 bases stayed unmatched. Germline CDR1 reads SGHNT; CDR2 reads YYREEE (reference sequence). The CDR3 runs to 16 residues. This CDR3 is CASSLKRGTVFYTQYF. CDR3 nucleotide sequence: TGTGCCAGCAGCTTGAAGCGGGGGACCGTCTTTTATACGCAGTATTTT.

The chain combines TRBV7-2 with TRBJ1-6; D is undetermined. Germline V CDR1 and CDR2: SGHTA, FQGNSA. The CDR3 extends over 13 amino acids. The germline V and J ends were trimmed by 3 bases and 10 bases, with 10 bases remaining between them. CDR3 loop: CASSFQGDSPLHF. CDR3 sequence (DNA): TGTGCCAGCAGCTTTCAAGGAGACTCACCCCTCCACTTT.

The CDR3 spells CASSRQEMYEQYF. The CDR3 coding sequence is TGTGCCAGTAGCAGACAGGAAATGTACGAGCAGTACTTC. The rearrangement joins TRBV19 to TRBJ2-7; D might be TRBD1 (6 bases). The CDR3 is 13 residues long. The germline V gene encodes CDR1 LNHDA and CDR2 SQIVND (reference sequence). Trimming left V 6 bases short and J 4 bases short, with 13 bases between.

This chain uses TRBV18 with TRBJ1-1; possibly TRBD1 for D (6 bases). This CDR3 has 14 amino acids. Germline V gives CDR1 KGHSH, CDR2 LQKENI. The ends were cut back, 5 bases at V and 3 bases at J, with 13 bases in the middle. The CDR3 reads CASSGTGSDTEAFF. CDR3 sequence (DNA): TGTGCCAGCTCAGGAACAGGGTCGGACACTGAAGCTTTCTTT. The full variable domain, rest sourced from reference TRBV18 and TRBJ1-1, is NAGVMQNPRHLVRRRGQEARLRCSPMKGHSHVYWYRQLPEEGLKFMVYLQKENIIDESGMPKERFSAEFPKEGPSILRIQQVVRGDSAAYFCASSGTGSDTEAFFGQGTRLTVV.

The chain employs TRBV6-6 and TRBJ1-1; possibly TRBD1 for D (5 bases). CDR1 MNHNY and CDR2 SVGAGI come from the germline V gene (reference sequence). V lost 6 bases, J lost 8 bases, and 13 bases lay in between. The length of the CDR3 is 12 residues. The CDR3 DNA sequence: TGTGCCAGCAGAACGACAGTATCCGAAGCTTTCTTT. Protein product: CASRTTVSEAFF.

This sequence joins TRBV7-2 and TRBJ2-7, with D perhaps matching TRBD2 (6 bases). The CDR3 loop spans 13 amino acids. The germline CDR1 and CDR2 sequences are SGHTA and FQGNSA. The V and J ends lost 5 bases and 3 bases respectively, with 11 bases between them. CDR3 sequence reads: CASSTSGLYEQYF. The CDR3 DNA is TGTGCCAGCAGCACATCGGGACTCTACGAGCAGTACTTC.

The chain carries TRBV19 and TRBJ1-1; D is undetermined. CDR1 is LNHDA, CDR2 SQIVND, per germline (reference sequence). The CDR3 is 16 amino acids. V lost 6 bases, J lost 6 bases, and 23 bases lay in between. CDR3 loop: CASSQEGGRLASEAFF. The CDR3 bases are TGTGCCAGTAGCCAGGAGGGTGGCAGGCTCGCGTCTGAAGCTTTCTTT.

This clone was observed once. The chain joins TRBV5-8 to TRBJ1-1; a weak D match, TRBD1 (5 bases). The CDR3 extends over 14 amino acids. Trimming pared 4 bases from V and 1 base from J, leaving 11 bases between. In germline, CDR1 is SGHTS, CDR2 YDEGEE. CDR3 amino acids: CASSQGPANTEAFF. The CDR3 DNA follows: TGTGCCAGCAGCCAGGGACCCGCGAACACTGAAGCTTTCTTT.

In its sample, this clone was seen a few times. The rearrangement joins TRBV6-6 to TRBJ1-2; TRBD1 is a possible D gene (5 bases). The CDR3 sequence is 13 residues long. Trimming removed 5 bases from V and 1 base from J, with 8 bases in between. Germline CDR1 reads MNHNY; CDR2 reads SVGAGI (reference sequence). For the CDR3, the DNA is TGTGCCAGCAGTCAGACAGTTAACTATGGCTACACCTTC. Translating it yields CASSQTVNYGYTF.

V is TRBV5-1 and J is TRBJ2-2, with 13 bases matching TRBD2. Germline trimming cut 3 bases from V and 0 bases from J; bases unmatched to any gene: 5. The CDR3 spans 18 residues. The germline CDR1 and CDR2 sequences are SGHRS and YFSETQ. CDR3 in DNA: TGCGCCAGCAGCTCGGGACTAGCGGGGTCCGCGAACACCGGGGAGCTGTTTTTT. Translated: CASSSGLAGSANTGELFF.

This clone has only a few counts. V and J are TRBV7-9 and TRBJ1-5, with 10 bases lining up with TRBD1. The length of the CDR3 is 13 residues. Germline CDR1 SEHNR, CDR2 FQNEAQ (reference sequence). V lost 9 bases and J lost 5; bases outside the gene matches: 4. This CDR3 reads CASSTGGHQPQHF. For the CDR3, the DNA is TGTGCCAGTTCGACAGGGGGCCATCAGCCCCAGCATTTT.

This clone appeared a single time. The chain combines TRBV19 with TRBJ1-5; 9 bases line up with TRBD1. The junction had 11 bases not matched to a gene; V was cut back by 4 bases and J by 16 bases. The CDR3 is 13 residues long. Germline values: CDR1 LNHDA, CDR2 SQIVND (reference sequence). The CDR3 region has the DNA TGTGCCAGTAGTAGATGGGGGGACAGGGAAATCCATTTT. Encoded protein: CASSRWGDREIHF.

V and J are TRBV29-1 and TRBJ1-5; 9 positions match TRBD1. The V segment lost 6 bases and the J segment 7 bases; nucleotides outside the gene matches: 10. The CDR3 extends over 14 amino acids. The V gene's germline CDR1 is SQVTM and CDR2 ANQGSEA. The CDR3 sequence is CSVRIQGAGQPQHF. CDR3 DNA: TGCAGCGTCCGGATACAGGGGGCTGGACAGCCCCAGCATTTT.

This clone was found a few times. The chain couples TRBV18 to TRBJ1-3; D ambiguous. V was pared by 2 bases and J by 1 base, with 6 bases between. Germline CDR1 is KGHSH and CDR2 is LQKENI. CDR3 length: 14 amino acids. CDR3 sequence: CASSPGLSGNTIYF. In DNA, the CDR3 is TGTGCCAGCTCACCAGGCCTTTCTGGAAACACCATATATTTT.

The chain links TRBV19 to TRBJ1-1; tentatively, D is TRBD1 (5 bases). Germline V gene data show CDR1 as LNHDA and CDR2 as SQIVND (reference sequence). The V end lost 5 bases, the J end lost 0 bases, and 16 bases lay between the germline ends. CDR3 size: 16 residues. The CDR3 DNA reads as TGTGCCAGTAGTGATCTCCTTAGGGGAATGAACACTGAAGCTTTCTTT. It yields the protein CASSDLLRGMNTEAFF.

This chain uses TRBV6-5 with TRBJ2-7; D may be TRBD1 or TRBD2 (7 bases each). Germline-derived CDR1 and CDR2 are MNHEY and SVGAGI. The CDR3 is 15 amino acids. V lost 6 bases to trimming and J lost 5 bases, with 20 bases between them. For the CDR3, the DNA is TGTGCCAGCAGCGCCCGGGGCAGGGGGAGGGACGAGCAGTACTTC. It specifies CASSARGRGRDEQYF.

This rearrangement joins TRBV2 to TRBJ2-2; 10 bases are a match to TRBD2. From germline, CDR1 is SNHLY and CDR2 FYNNEI. V gave up 6 bases and J gave up 2 bases; unmatched junction bases: 3. This CDR3 is built from 15 residues. CDR3 protein: CASSLLAGNTGELFF. For the CDR3, the DNA is TGTGCCAGCAGCCTACTAGCGGGAAACACCGGGGAGCTGTTTTTT. Full variable domain (missing parts from reference TRBV2 and TRBJ2-2): EPEVTQTPSHQVTQMGQEVILRCVPISNHLYFYWYRQILGQKVEFLVSFYNNEISEKSEIFDDQFSVERPDGSNFTLKIRSTKLEDSAMYFCASSLLAGNTGELFFGEGSRLTVL.

The rearrangement links TRBV29-1 to TRBJ1-1; no clear D gene. Per germline, CDR1 SQVTM and CDR2 ANQGSEA. This CDR3 spans 18 amino acids. The germline V and J ends were trimmed by 5 bases and 6 bases, with 31 bases remaining between them. CDR3 region: CSVKNRTSTRYQTSEAFF. The CDR3 DNA reads TGCAGCGTTAAAAACCGGACCAGCACAAGGTACCAAACCTCTGAAGCTTTCTTT.

The chain is built from TRBV19 and TRBJ2-1, with D possibly matching TRBD1 (5 bases). CDR1 is LNHDA and CDR2 is SQIVND in the germline V gene (reference sequence). Trimming left V 3 bases short and J 4 bases short, with 13 bases between. There are 15 residues in the CDR3. The CDR3 coding sequence is TGTGCCAGTAGTATCTTGGCAGGGCTGTACAATGAGCAGTTCTTC. Translation gives CASSILAGLYNEQFF.

J is TRBJ2-7 and V is TRBV7-8; D is perhaps TRBD1 (6 bases). The germline gives CDR1 SGHVS, CDR2 FQNEAQ. The CDR3 consists of 15 residues. V was trimmed by 5 bases and J by 2 bases, leaving 16 bases between them. CDR3 DNA: TGTGCCAGCAGCCTCCTTCAGACAGGACCCTACGAGCAGTACTTC. This translates into CASSLLQTGPYEQYF.

The V and J genes are TRBV6-6 and TRBJ2-3; unclear D gene. This CDR3 contains 16 residues. V shed 0 bases and J shed 0 bases, with 10 bases lying between them. CDR1 is MNHNY and CDR2 is SVGAGI in the germline V gene (reference sequence). This CDR3 is CASSYSRFGSTDTQYF. DNA for the CDR3: TGTGCCAGCAGTTACTCGCGTTTTGGAAGCACAGATACGCAGTATTTT.

The J gene is TRBJ2-5, the V gene TRBV5-1, with 12 bases identical to TRBD2. Germline values: CDR1 SGHRS, CDR2 YFSETQ. V trimming: 2 bases; J trimming: 5 bases; junction bases outside the gene matches: 7. This CDR3 has 16 residues. The CDR3 DNA follows: TGCGCCAGCAGCTTACGACTAGCGGGAGTGCAGGAGACCCAGTACTTC. As protein: CASSLRLAGVQETQYF. The variable domain in full, completed from reference TRBV5-1 and TRBJ2-5, reads KAGVTQTPRYLIKTRGQQVTLSCSPISGHRSVSWYQQTPGQGLQFLFEYFSETQRNKGNFPGRFSGRQFSNSRSEMNVSTLELGDSALYLCASSLRLAGVQETQYFGPGTRLLVL.

This chain connects TRBV2 to TRBJ2-3; TRBD1 matches 8 bases. After removal of 6 bases from V and 2 bases from J, the junction contained 4 bases not matched to a gene. CDR3 length equals 14 residues. Germline lookup yields CDR1 SNHLY and CDR2 FYNNEI. In nucleotides, the CDR3 is TGTGCCAGCAGCCGGACAGGGTACACAGATACGCAGTATTTT. As protein: CASSRTGYTDTQYF.

The CDR3 region has the DNA TGTGCCAGCCATCCGGCAGGGGTCGGCTCCGGGGAGCTGTTTTTT. It encodes CASHPAGVGSGELFF. V gene TRBV5-8 combines with J gene TRBJ2-2, with D tentatively TRBD1 (6 bases). The CDR3 contains 15 residues. Trimming cost V 7 bases and J 6 bases, with 19 bases left between them. Germline V gene lookup returns CDR1 SGHTS and CDR2 YDEGEE. Full variable domain (rest looked up from reference TRBV5-8 and TRBJ2-2): EAGVTQSPTHLIKTRGQQATLRCSPISGHTSVYWYQQALGLGLQFLLWYDEGEERNRGNFPPRFSGRQFPNYSSELNVNALELEDSALYLCASHPAGVGSGELFFGEGSRLTVL.

The table lists this clone with a count of one. The chain carries TRBV27 and TRBJ1-2; 8 nucleotides agree with TRBD1. V lost 6 bases and J lost 8; bases outside the gene matches: 17. Germline CDR1 MNHEY, CDR2 SMNVEV (reference sequence). This CDR3 is built from 16 residues. The CDR3 DNA sequence: TGTGCCAGCAGACGATCGAGCGGACAGGGTACTAAAGGCTACACCTTC. This translates into CASRRSSGQGTKGYTF.

The genes are TRBV9 and TRBJ1-3, with D perhaps TRBD1 (5 bases). Germline V gene data show CDR1 as SGDLS and CDR2 as YYNGEE. The V end was cut by 3 bases, the J end by 6 bases, with 19 bases between. The CDR3 loop spans 16 amino acids. CDR3 in amino acids: CASSESVRTPLNTIYF. DNA of the CDR3: TGTGCCAGCAGCGAAAGTGTCCGGACACCCCTAAACACCATATATTTT.

The chain couples TRBV7-9 to TRBJ2-1, with 10 bases aligning to TRBD2. The germline V gene encodes CDR1 SEHNR and CDR2 FQNEAQ (reference sequence). V lost 5 bases and J lost 8; bases outside the gene matches: 9. The CDR3 runs 15 residues. The CDR3 DNA reads TGTGCCAGCAGCGGACGGAGCGGGAGGGGCGATGAGCAGTTCTTC. Encoded protein: CASSGRSGRGDEQFF.

The CDR3 loop reads CASSMGHIDSPLHF. The CDR3 DNA is TGTGCCAGTAGTATGGGTCACATCGATTCACCCCTCCACTTT. The genes are TRBV19 and TRBJ1-6, with no clear D. This CDR3 has 14 residues. Between the trimmed V and J ends, which lost 3 bases and 8 bases, there was a span of 11 bases. The germline V gene has CDR1 LNHDA and CDR2 SQIVND (reference sequence).